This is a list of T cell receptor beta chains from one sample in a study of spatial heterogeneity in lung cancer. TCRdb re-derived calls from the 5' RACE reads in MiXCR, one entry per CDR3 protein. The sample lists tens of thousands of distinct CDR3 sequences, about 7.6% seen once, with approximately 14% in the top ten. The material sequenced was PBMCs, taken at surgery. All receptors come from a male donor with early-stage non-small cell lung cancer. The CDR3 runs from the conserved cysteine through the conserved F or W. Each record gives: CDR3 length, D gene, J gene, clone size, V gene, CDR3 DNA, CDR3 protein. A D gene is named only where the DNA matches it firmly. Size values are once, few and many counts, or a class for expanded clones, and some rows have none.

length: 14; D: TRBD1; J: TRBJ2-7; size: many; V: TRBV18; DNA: TGTGCCAGCTCACCTCCGAGGACAGGGAGCGAGCAGTACTTC; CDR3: CASSPPRTGSEQYF
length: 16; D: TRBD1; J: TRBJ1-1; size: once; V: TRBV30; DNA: TGTGCCTGCCCTCGCCAGGGGGACCGTATGAACACTGAAGCTTTCTTT; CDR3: CACPRQGDRMNTEAFF
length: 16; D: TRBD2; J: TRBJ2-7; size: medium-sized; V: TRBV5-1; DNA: TGCGCCAGCAGCCCCAGGATAGCGGGGTACTCCTACGAGCAGTACTTC; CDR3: CASSPRIAGYSYEQYF
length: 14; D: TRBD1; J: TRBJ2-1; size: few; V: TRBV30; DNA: TGTGCCTGGGCTCAGGGGGCTGGGGCCAATGAGCAGTTCTTC; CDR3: CAWAQGAGANEQFF
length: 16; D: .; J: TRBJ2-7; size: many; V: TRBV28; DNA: TGTGCCAGCAGTTTCCGGCCTCGCGACTATTCCTACGAGCAGTACTTC; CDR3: CASSFRPRDYSYEQYF
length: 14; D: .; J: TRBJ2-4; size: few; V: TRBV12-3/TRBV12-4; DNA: TGTGCCAGCAGTTTAGCAGGACTAAAAAACATTCAGTACTTC; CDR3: CASSLAGLKNIQYF
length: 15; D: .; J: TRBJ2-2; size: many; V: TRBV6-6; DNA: TGTGCCAGCACCGACGGAGGAGGGTACACCGGGGAGCTGTTTTTT; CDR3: CASTDGGGYTGELFF
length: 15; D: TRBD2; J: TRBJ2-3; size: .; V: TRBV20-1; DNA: TGCAGTGCCATCGGACTAGCGGGAAGTACAGATACGCAGTATTTT; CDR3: CSAIGLAGSTDTQYF
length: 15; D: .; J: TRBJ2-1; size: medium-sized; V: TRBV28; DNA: TGTGCCAGCAGTTCAAGACAGAGCTCCTACAATGAGCAGTTCTTC; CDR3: CASSSRQSSYNEQFF
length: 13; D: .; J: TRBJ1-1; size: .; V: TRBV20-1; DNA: TGCAGTGCTAGCCGTTGGGGGGGCACTGAAGCTTTCTTT; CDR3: CSASRWGGTEAFF
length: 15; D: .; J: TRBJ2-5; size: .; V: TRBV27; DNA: TGTGCCAGCACCTCCGGCGGAGTTGGGCAAGAGACCCAGTACTTC; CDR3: CASTSGGVGQETQYF
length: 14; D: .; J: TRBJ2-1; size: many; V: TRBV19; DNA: TGTGCCAGTAGTATAGGTCGACTACTCAATGAGCAGTTCTTC; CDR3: CASSIGRLLNEQFF
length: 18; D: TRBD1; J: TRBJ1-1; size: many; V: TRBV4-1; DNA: TGCGCCAGCAGCCAAGATCGAATCGAGTGGCAGGGGGATACTGAAGCTTTCTTT; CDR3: CASSQDRIEWQGDTEAFF
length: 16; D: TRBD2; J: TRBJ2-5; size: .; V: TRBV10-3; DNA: TGTGCCATCAGTGACCTAGCGGGAGTCGGGGGAGAGACCCAGTACTTC; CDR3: CAISDLAGVGGETQYF
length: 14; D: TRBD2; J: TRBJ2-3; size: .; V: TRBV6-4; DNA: TGTGCCAGCAGCCCGGGACTATTCACAGATACGCAGTATTTT; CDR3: CASSPGLFTDTQYF
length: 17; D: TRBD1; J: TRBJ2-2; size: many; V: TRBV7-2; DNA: TGTGCCAGCAGCCCCGGACAGGGGCGATCGAACACCGGGGAGCTGTTTTTT; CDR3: CASSPGQGRSNTGELFF
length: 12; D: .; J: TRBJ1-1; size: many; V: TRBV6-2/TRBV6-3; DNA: TGTGCCAGCAGAACGGTGAACACTGAAGCTTTCTTT; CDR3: CASRTVNTEAFF
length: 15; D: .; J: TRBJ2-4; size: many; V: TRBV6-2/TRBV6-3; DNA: TGTGCCAGCAGCCCCGCGGGGTTGGCCAAAAACATTCAGTACTTC; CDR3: CASSPAGLAKNIQYF
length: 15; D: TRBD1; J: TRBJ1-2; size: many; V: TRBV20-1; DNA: TGCAGTGCCTCCCCGACAGGGGTGGGCCTCTATGGCTACACCTTC; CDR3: CSASPTGVGLYGYTF
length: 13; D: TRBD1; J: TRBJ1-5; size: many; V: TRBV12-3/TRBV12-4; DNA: TGTGCCAGCAGTGAGGGGGCCAATCAGCCCCAGCATTTT; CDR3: CASSEGANQPQHF
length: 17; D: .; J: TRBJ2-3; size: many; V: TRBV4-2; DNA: TGTGCCAGCAGCCAAGATTGGCGGTCCGCTAGCACAGATACGCAGTATTTT; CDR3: CASSQDWRSASTDTQYF
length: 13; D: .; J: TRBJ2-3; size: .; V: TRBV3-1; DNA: TGTGCCAGCAGGCCGACAAGCACAGATACGCAGTATTTT; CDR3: CASRPTSTDTQYF
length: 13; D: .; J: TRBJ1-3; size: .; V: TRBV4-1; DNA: TGCGCCAGCAGCCAGGAGGAAGGAAACACCATATATTTT; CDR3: CASSQEEGNTIYF
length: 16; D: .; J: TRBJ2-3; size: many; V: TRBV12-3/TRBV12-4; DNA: TGTGCCAGCAGTTTTGGGGTTAGCGTCTTCACAGATACGCAGTATTTT; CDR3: CASSFGVSVFTDTQYF
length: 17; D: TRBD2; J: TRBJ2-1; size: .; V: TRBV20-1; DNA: TGCAGTGCTTGGGGACTAGCCTTCTCGGGCTCCTACAATGAGCAGTTCTTC; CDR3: CSAWGLAFSGSYNEQFF
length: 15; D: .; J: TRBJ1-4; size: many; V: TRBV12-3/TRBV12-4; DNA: TGTGCCAGCACCCAACAGGGACGGACTAATGAAAAACTGTTTTTT; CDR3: CASTQQGRTNEKLFF
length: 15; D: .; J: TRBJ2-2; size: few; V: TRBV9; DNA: TGTGCCAGCAGCGCGACGCAGCTTAACACCGGGGAGCTGTTTTTT; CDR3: CASSATQLNTGELFF
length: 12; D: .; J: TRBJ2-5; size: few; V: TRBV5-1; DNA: TGCGCCAGCAGCTTATCGTTTGAGACCCAGTACTTC; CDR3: CASSLSFETQYF
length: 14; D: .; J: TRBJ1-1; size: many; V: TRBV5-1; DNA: TGCGCCAGCAGCTTGGATCAGTATGGTTCTGAAGCTTTCTTT; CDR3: CASSLDQYGSEAFF
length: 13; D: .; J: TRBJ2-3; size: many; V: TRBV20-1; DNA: TGCAGTGCGTTCCGGCCCGGGGTAGATACGCAGTATTTT; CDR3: CSAFRPGVDTQYF